The clone carrying this T cell receptor beta chain came up a few times. Antigen: not known. Methods described previously were used for bulk TCR libraries, and listed TCR primers were applied. TCRdb itself ran the PCR reads through MiXCR, one entry per CDR3 protein. The repertoire holds about 100,000 distinct CDR3 sequences, with around 30% as singletons. Germline V gene data show CDR1 as DFQATT and CDR2 as SNEGSKA (reference sequence). The CDR3 length is 14 residues. V was clipped by 0 bases and J by 3 bases, with 12 bases between them. Naive CD8 library inputs spanned about 17,000 to 1,100,000 sorted cells and 10%, 30% or 50% RNA. The sample belongs to a study of molecular identifiers for immune sequencing clone quantification. Study in general: Four portions were sequenced after RNA from roughly 18,000 or 92,000 naive CD8 cells was split five ways in replicates. Study conclusions and caveats: Clones with over 20 RNA copies captured over 98% of effector molecules but under 1% of naive ones.

Sequenced input: naive CD8+ T cells from blood, with Jurkat cell RNA spiked in. Regarding subset: FACS-sorted CD8+CD4-CCR7+CD45RA+ naive T cells. The chain combines TRBV20-1 with TRBJ2-7; D unclear. This receptor was obtained from a human donor in good health. Some libraries in this study had Jurkat cell RNA spiked in. The CDR3 DNA reads TGCAGTGCTAGAGATCGACTTGAAGACTACGAGCAGTACTTC. Its translation: CSARDRLEDYEQYF.